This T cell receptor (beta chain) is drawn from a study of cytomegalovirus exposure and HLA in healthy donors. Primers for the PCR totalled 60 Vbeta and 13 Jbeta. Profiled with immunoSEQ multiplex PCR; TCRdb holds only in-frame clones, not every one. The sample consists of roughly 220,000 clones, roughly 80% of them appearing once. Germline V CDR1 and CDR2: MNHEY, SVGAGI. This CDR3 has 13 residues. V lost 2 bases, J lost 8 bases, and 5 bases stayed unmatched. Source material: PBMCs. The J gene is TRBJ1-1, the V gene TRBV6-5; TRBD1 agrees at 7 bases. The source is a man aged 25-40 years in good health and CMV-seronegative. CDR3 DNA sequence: TGTGCCAGCAGTTACGGACAGGTCAGGGAAGCTTTCTTT. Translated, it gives CASSYGQVREAFF.